A selection of T cell receptor beta chains follows, all from one sample in a study of blood T cell repertoires in COVID-19. The protocol was immunoSEQ multiplex PCR, while the TCRdb copy is restricted to in-frame clones and leaves out a portion. The sample contains approximately 140,000 clones, approximately 88% of which appear only once. Material for sequencing was peripheral blood. The receptors were gathered from a man between 65 and 85 years old with active COVID-19. Each CDR3 is given without its conserved first and last residue. A D gene is named only where the DNA matches it firmly. Size is stated for part of the rows, as once, few or many counts, or as a class when the clone is expanded.

abundance: .
v_gene: TRBV7-2
d_gene: .
j_gene: TRBJ2-5
CDR3aa: ASSYSYQETQY

abundance: .
v_gene: TRBV19
d_gene: .
j_gene: TRBJ1-1
CDR3aa: ASSTSPGGGATEAF

abundance: .
v_gene: TRBV7-2
d_gene: TRBD2
j_gene: TRBJ2-7
CDR3aa: ASSLDGGVGYEQY

abundance: .
v_gene: TRBV5-8
d_gene: TRBD2
j_gene: TRBJ2-5
CDR3aa: ASSLAQSGRGIETQY

abundance: .
v_gene: TRBV5-4
d_gene: TRBD2
j_gene: TRBJ2-7
CDR3aa: ASSSGTIHEQY

abundance: .
v_gene: TRBV27
d_gene: .
j_gene: TRBJ1-6
CDR3aa: ASREAFSSYNSPLH

abundance: .
v_gene: TRBV9
d_gene: .
j_gene: TRBJ2-7
CDR3aa: ASSPRAGEQY

abundance: .
v_gene: TRBV2
d_gene: TRBD1
j_gene: TRBJ1-5
CDR3aa: ASSSVTGNQPQH

abundance: .
v_gene: TRBV11-3
d_gene: .
j_gene: TRBJ2-1
CDR3aa: ASSFSGSVAEQF

abundance: few
v_gene: TRBV24-1
d_gene: TRBD2
j_gene: TRBJ2-5
CDR3aa: ATSDLGLAGGETQY

abundance: .
v_gene: TRBV9
d_gene: .
j_gene: TRBJ2-2
CDR3aa: ASSVVLNTGELF

abundance: .
v_gene: TRBV28
d_gene: TRBD2
j_gene: TRBJ2-4
CDR3aa: ASSHANKREGRNIQY

abundance: .
v_gene: TRBV11-2
d_gene: .
j_gene: TRBJ1-5
CDR3aa: ASSPTGVQPQH

abundance: .
v_gene: TRBV30
d_gene: TRBD1
j_gene: TRBJ1-2
CDR3aa: AWTGAGGDYGYT

abundance: .
v_gene: TRBV19
d_gene: TRBD2
j_gene: TRBJ2-1
CDR3aa: ASSRRRELAGAGEQF

abundance: .
v_gene: TRBV28
d_gene: .
j_gene: TRBJ2-5
CDR3aa: ASSLGQGPQETQY

abundance: .
v_gene: TRBV5-1
d_gene: .
j_gene: TRBJ2-3
CDR3aa: ASSPDRPHSTDTQY

abundance: .
v_gene: TRBV7-7
d_gene: TRBD1
j_gene: TRBJ2-2
CDR3aa: ASSRDSAGTGELF

abundance: .
v_gene: TRBV27
d_gene: .
j_gene: TRBJ2-7
CDR3aa: ASSLYSSSYEQY

abundance: few
v_gene: TRBV7-9
d_gene: TRBD1
j_gene: TRBJ1-5
CDR3aa: ASSFGTGDQPQH

abundance: once
v_gene: TRBV4-3
d_gene: .
j_gene: TRBJ2-3
CDR3aa: ASSQVVGRPSTDTQY

abundance: .
v_gene: TRBV24-1
d_gene: .
j_gene: TRBJ2-1
CDR3aa: ATSDPGPSGGTEQF

abundance: .
v_gene: TRBV30
d_gene: .
j_gene: TRBJ1-1
CDR3aa: AWTKAEATEAF

abundance: once
v_gene: TRBV24-1
d_gene: TRBD1
j_gene: TRBJ2-3
CDR3aa: ATSDSGQGGMNTQY

abundance: .
v_gene: TRBV19
d_gene: TRBD1
j_gene: TRBJ1-5
CDR3aa: ASRGGQALNQPQH

abundance: .
v_gene: TRBV7-7
d_gene: .
j_gene: TRBJ2-1
CDR3aa: ASSLGGGPYNEQF

abundance: .
v_gene: TRBV6-5
d_gene: TRBD1
j_gene: TRBJ1-1
CDR3aa: ASTPTDRLNTEAF

abundance: .
v_gene: TRBV5-4
d_gene: .
j_gene: TRBJ1-2
CDR3aa: ASSLQRGRAGYGYT

abundance: .
v_gene: TRBV5-4
d_gene: .
j_gene: TRBJ2-5
CDR3aa: ASSHRGGQETQY

abundance: .
v_gene: TRBV30
d_gene: TRBD1
j_gene: TRBJ1-2
CDR3aa: AWSPWNRGFNYGYT

abundance: .
v_gene: TRBV5-5
d_gene: TRBD2
j_gene: TRBJ2-1
CDR3aa: ASSTTTSGAYNEQF

abundance: once
v_gene: TRBV2
d_gene: .
j_gene: TRBJ1-6
CDR3aa: ASRATGVPNSPLH

abundance: once
v_gene: TRBV11-2
d_gene: .
j_gene: TRBJ1-2
CDR3aa: ASSPRGSGGYT

abundance: .
v_gene: TRBV5-4
d_gene: .
j_gene: TRBJ2-3
CDR3aa: ASSLKAGPEWTDTQY

abundance: .
v_gene: TRBV13
d_gene: .
j_gene: TRBJ1-3
CDR3aa: ASSRGGGVSGNTIY

abundance: once
v_gene: TRBV28
d_gene: TRBD2
j_gene: TRBJ2-1
CDR3aa: ASSPTGRTSGRAYNEQF

abundance: .
v_gene: TRBV7-2
d_gene: .
j_gene: TRBJ2-7
CDR3aa: ASSLYSPYEQY

abundance: once
v_gene: TRBV2
d_gene: .
j_gene: TRBJ1-5
CDR3aa: ASRVGGGKQPQH

abundance: .
v_gene: TRBV5-6
d_gene: .
j_gene: TRBJ1-1
CDR3aa: ASSLGARLNTEAF

abundance: once
v_gene: TRBV5-1
d_gene: TRBD1
j_gene: TRBJ2-2
CDR3aa: ASSGGQRNTGELF

abundance: .
v_gene: TRBV23-1
d_gene: .
j_gene: TRBJ1-5
CDR3aa: ASSQSGGAHSNQPQH

abundance: .
v_gene: TRBV30
d_gene: .
j_gene: TRBJ2-7
CDR3aa: AWRPAGSNEQY

abundance: .
v_gene: TRBV5-8
d_gene: .
j_gene: TRBJ1-5
CDR3aa: ASSIRSNQPQH

abundance: .
v_gene: TRBV27
d_gene: TRBD1
j_gene: TRBJ2-1
CDR3aa: ASSPDRGQKF

abundance: .
v_gene: TRBV5-4
d_gene: .
j_gene: TRBJ1-1
CDR3aa: ASSLNSPSEAF

abundance: once
v_gene: TRBV15
d_gene: .
j_gene: TRBJ1-1
CDR3aa: ATSRETEMNTEAF

abundance: .
v_gene: TRBV5-1
d_gene: TRBD2
j_gene: TRBJ2-1
CDR3aa: ASGAGVNNEQF

abundance: .
v_gene: TRBV5-6
d_gene: .
j_gene: TRBJ2-7
CDR3aa: ASSILDSSYEQY

abundance: .
v_gene: TRBV27
d_gene: TRBD2
j_gene: TRBJ2-3
CDR3aa: ASRSGRGGGTDTQY

abundance: .
v_gene: TRBV19
d_gene: .
j_gene: TRBJ1-5
CDR3aa: ASRGGPFNQPQH

abundance: .
v_gene: TRBV19
d_gene: TRBD1
j_gene: TRBJ1-1
CDR3aa: ASRTTGDTEAF

abundance: .
v_gene: TRBV6-4
d_gene: TRBD1
j_gene: TRBJ1-1
CDR3aa: ASRTTGNANTEAF

abundance: few
v_gene: TRBV19
d_gene: TRBD1
j_gene: TRBJ2-7
CDR3aa: ASKRTGSYEQY

abundance: .
v_gene: TRBV30
d_gene: .
j_gene: TRBJ2-7
CDR3aa: AWNPAEYYEQY

abundance: once
v_gene: TRBV7-7
d_gene: .
j_gene: TRBJ2-5
CDR3aa: ASSFGGRGETQY

abundance: .
v_gene: TRBV6-5
d_gene: .
j_gene: TRBJ2-7
CDR3aa: ASSYAPGYEQY

abundance: once
v_gene: TRBV6-6
d_gene: TRBD1
j_gene: TRBJ1-5
CDR3aa: ASNPDRDNQPQH